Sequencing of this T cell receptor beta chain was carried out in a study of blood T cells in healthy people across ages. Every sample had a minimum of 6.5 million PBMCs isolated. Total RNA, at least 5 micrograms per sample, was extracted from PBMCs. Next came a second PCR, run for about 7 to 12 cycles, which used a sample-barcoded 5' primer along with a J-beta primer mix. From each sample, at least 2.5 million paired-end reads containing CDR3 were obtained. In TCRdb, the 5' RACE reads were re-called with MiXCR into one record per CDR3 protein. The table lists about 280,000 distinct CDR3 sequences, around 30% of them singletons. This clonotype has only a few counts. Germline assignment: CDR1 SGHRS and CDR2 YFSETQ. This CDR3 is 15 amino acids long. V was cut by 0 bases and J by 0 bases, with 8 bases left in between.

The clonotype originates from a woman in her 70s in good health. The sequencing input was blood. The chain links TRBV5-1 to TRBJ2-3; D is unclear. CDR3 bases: TGCGCCAGCAGCTTGGCCCCGGCTAGCACAGATACGCAGTATTTT. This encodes CASSLAPASTDTQYF.